Listed here are 18 T cell receptor beta chains from one sample, sequenced in a study of blood T cells in healthy people across ages. With a J-beta primer mix and a sample-barcoded 5' primer, a second PCR ran roughly 6 to 12 cycles. MiXCR was run by TCRdb on the 5' RACE reads, yielding one entry per CDR3 protein. The sample contains some 800,000 distinct CDR3 sequences, around 25% of which appear only once. The same specimen was also included in a second study, on T cells of mothers and their children.

The sample taken for sequencing was blood. The source is a boy aged 10-17 years in good health.

This rearrangement joins TRBV27 to TRBJ2-2, with D possibly TRBD2 on 6 matching bases. V lost 5 bases and J 1 base, leaving 11 bases between the germline ends. Germline CDR1 MNHEY, CDR2 SMNVEV (reference sequence). This CDR3 contains 15 residues. The CDR3 sequence is CASSPGTLNTGELFF. DNA of the CDR3: TGTGCCAGCAGTCCCGGGACTTTGAACACCGGGGAGCTGTTTTTT.

The rearrangement uses TRBV5-1 and TRBJ1-1; TRBD1 might be the D (6 bases). Trimming left V 6 bases short and J 0 bases short, with 15 bases between. Germline V CDR1 and CDR2: SGHRS, YFSETQ. The CDR3 consists of 15 residues. The CDR3 region has the DNA TGCGCCAGCAAACTCGCCGACAGGCTGAACACTGAAGCTTTCTTT. Residues: CASKLADRLNTEAFF. Together with reference TRBV5-1 and TRBJ1-1, the CDR3 gives the full variable domain: KAGVTQTPRYLIKTRGQQVTLSCSPISGHRSVSWYQQTPGQGLQFLFEYFSETQRNKGNFPGRFSGRQFSNSRSEMNVSTLELGDSALYLCASKLADRLNTEAFFGQGTRLTVV.

The chain's CDR3 is CAINDRTGHNEQFF. As DNA, the CDR3 is TGTGCCATCAATGACAGGACTGGCCACAATGAGCAGTTCTTC. The chain carries TRBV10-3 and TRBJ2-1; the D gene is possibly TRBD1 (6 bases). The germline V gene encodes CDR1 ENHRY and CDR2 SYGVKD. V lost 7 bases and J lost 5, with 15 bases in between. The CDR3 is 14 amino acids.

This clonotype has more than one count but fewer than ten. This rearrangement joins TRBV7-3 to TRBJ2-3; D unresolved. The CDR3 covers 14 residues. Trimming cost V 2 bases and J 2 bases, with 8 bases left between them. Germline values: CDR1 SGHTA, CDR2 FQGTGA. The DNA for the CDR3 is TGTGCCAGCAGCTTAGCCGCAGACACAGATACGCAGTATTTT. Translation: CASSLAADTDTQYF.

This clonotype came up many times. The V call is TRBV19, the J call TRBJ1-6, with TRBD1 identical over 7 bases. The CDR3 contains 14 residues. Trimming at V came to 5 bases and at J to 7 bases, leaving 5 bases not matched to a gene. CDR1 and CDR2 from the germline V gene are LNHDA and SQIVND (reference sequence). CDR3 in DNA: TGTGCCAGTAGTTTCGGGACAGAAAATTCACCCCTCCACTTT. This sequence encodes CASSFGTENSPLHF.

The chain couples TRBV7-2 to TRBJ2-4; the D gene could be TRBD1 or TRBD2 (6 bases each). The CDR3 loop spans 17 amino acids. The germline V gene has CDR1 SGHTA and CDR2 FQGNSA. Trimming removed 5 bases from V and 0 bases from J, with 17 bases in between. CDR3 coding DNA: TGTGCCAGCAGCGATCGCGGCGGGACACTAGCCAAAAACATTCAGTACTTC. Encoded protein: CASSDRGGTLAKNIQYF.

The chain combines TRBV10-3 with TRBJ2-5; no firm D call. The CDR3 is made up of 17 amino acids. The V end lost 3 bases, the J end lost 5 bases, and 22 bases lay between the germline ends. The germline gives CDR1 ENHRY, CDR2 SYGVKD. The CDR3 here is CAISDPELGPDRETQYF. CDR3 DNA sequence: TGTGCCATCAGTGATCCTGAGCTCGGACCGGATAGGGAGACCCAGTACTTC.

The V and J genes are TRBV24-1 and TRBJ2-5, with 7 bases that match TRBD1. The CDR3 length is 16 residues. Germline V gene sequence: CDR1 KGHDR, CDR2 SFDVKD. The junction had 7 bases not matched to a gene; V was cut back by 3 bases and J by 1 base. The CDR3 DNA reads as TGTGCCACCAGTGATGCCGGGACAGTGAGCCAAGAGACCCAGTACTTC. Translation: CATSDAGTVSQETQYF.

This clonotype has ten or more counts. V and J are TRBV12-3 or TRBV12-4 and TRBJ2-7; D could derive from TRBD1 or TRBD2 (5 bases each). The CDR3 loop spans 15 amino acids. V was pared by 6 bases and J by 2 bases, with 17 bases between. The CDR3 bases are TGTGCCAGCAGCCCCAGTGGGGGTGGCCCCTACGAGCAGTACTTC. This gives the protein CASSPSGGGPYEQYF.

This clonotype showed up just a few times. The chain joins TRBV7-2 to TRBJ2-5; D is undetermined. This CDR3 has 15 residues. V was clipped by 2 bases and J by 2 bases, with 12 bases between them. Germline V CDR1 and CDR2: SGHTA, FQGNSA. For the CDR3, the DNA is TGTGCCAGCAGCTTATTACGGGTCAGGCAAGAGACCCAGTACTTC. It yields the protein CASSLLRVRQETQYF.

In this sample, this clonotype turned up a few times. This chain uses TRBV6-1 with TRBJ2-1; no clear D gene. The germline V gene encodes CDR1 MNHNS and CDR2 SASEGT. V lost 4 bases and J lost 3, with 7 bases in between. This CDR3 region has 13 residues. CDR3: CASSVDDYNEQFF. The CDR3 region has the DNA TGTGCCAGCAGTGTGGACGACTACAATGAGCAGTTCTTC.

The DNA of the CDR3 is TGCAGCGTTCTCCCACAGGGGACCTACGAGCAGTACTTC. Protein sequence: CSVLPQGTYEQYF. This chain joins TRBV29-1 and TRBJ2-7, with TRBD1 matching over 7 bases. The CDR3 consists of 13 residues. Per the germline V gene, CDR1 is SQVTM and CDR2 is ANQGSEA. Trimming cost V 5 bases and J 2 bases; bases outside gene matches: 6.

The rearrangement joins TRBV9 to TRBJ2-5; TRBD2 agrees at 9 bases. Germline V gives CDR1 SGDLS, CDR2 YYNGEE. The V segment lost 0 bases and the J segment 4 bases; nucleotides outside the gene matches: 4. CDR3 length: 15 amino acids. CDR3 sequence (DNA): TGTGCCAGCAGCGTAGGTGGCGGGAGGGTAGAGACCCAGTACTTC. This translates into CASSVGGGRVETQYF.

About this clonotype: Its ends do not fully match the called genes, so a read error is possible. The chain uses TRBV7-2 and TRBJ1-5; a possible D gene is TRBD1 (6 bases). The germline gives CDR1 SGHTA, CDR2 FQGNSA. The CDR3 sequence is 16 residues long. The CDR3 DNA sequence: TGTGCCAGCAGCTTAAGGGGGTCGGGGGCAAATCACCCCCAGCATTTT. Translated: CASSLRGSGANHPQHF.

The rearrangement links TRBV10-3 to TRBJ1-1, with no clear D. This CDR3 spans 14 amino acids. V lost 0 bases, J lost 1 base, and 6 bases lay in between. CDR1 and CDR2 (germline): ENHRY, SYGVKD. The CDR3 region has the DNA TGTGCCATCAGTGAGTCGAACGGGAACACTGAAGCTTTCTTT. Its translation: CAISESNGNTEAFF.

CDR3 DNA: TGCAGTGCTAGAGATAGGGCAGGGGGCGCCCCCAATGAGCAGTTCTTC. Translation gives CSARDRAGGAPNEQFF. V gene TRBV20-1 combines with J gene TRBJ2-1; 8 positions match TRBD1. Unmatched junction bases numbered 10, after V lost 0 bases and J lost 6 bases. The CDR3 covers 16 residues. The germline CDR1 and CDR2 sequences are DFQATT and SNEGSKA (reference sequence).

This clonotype was detected a few times. The chain joins TRBV20-1 to TRBJ2-1, with 7 bases lining up with TRBD2. CDR1 and CDR2 from the germline V gene are DFQATT and SNEGSKA (reference sequence). The CDR3 loop spans 15 amino acids. V lost 6 bases, J lost 6 bases, and 14 bases stayed unmatched. In DNA, the CDR3 is TGCAGTGCCCTCTCTTCATTGGGCGGGAGCAATGAGCAGTTCTTC. Translation gives CSALSSLGGSNEQFF.

The rearrangement links TRBV29-1 to TRBJ2-7, with D unresolved. Trimming shortened V by 7 bases and J by 2 bases, and 12 bases separated the two germline ends. Germline V gene lookup returns CDR1 SQVTM and CDR2 ANQGSEA. The CDR3 extends over 12 amino acids. The CDR3 is CSASDGAYEQYF. The CDR3 region has the DNA TGCAGCGCCTCGGACGGAGCCTACGAGCAGTACTTC.